This TCR beta chain was captured in a study of cytomegalovirus exposure and HLA in healthy donors. The PCR ran on 60 Vbeta and 13 Jbeta primers. Generated by immunoSEQ multiplex PCR, the TCRdb table keeps only in-frame clones and is missing some. Of about 120,000 clones listed, around 77% are singletons. This CDR3 comprises 15 residues. Germline CDR1 is SEHNR and CDR2 is FQNEAQ (reference sequence). The V gene end was trimmed by 2 bases and the J gene end by 2 bases; junction bases not matched to a gene: 2. Unrecorded immune exposure was likely among donors, who were nominally healthy when sampled. The origin of this receptor is a male donor in good health and CMV-seropositive. The specimen was PBMCs. J is TRBJ1-2 and V is TRBV7-9; TRBD1 aligns across 10 bases. The CDR3 reads CASSLPGQGNYGYTF. The CDR3 DNA sequence: TGTGCCAGCAGCTTACCGGGACAGGGGAACTATGGCTACACCTTC.